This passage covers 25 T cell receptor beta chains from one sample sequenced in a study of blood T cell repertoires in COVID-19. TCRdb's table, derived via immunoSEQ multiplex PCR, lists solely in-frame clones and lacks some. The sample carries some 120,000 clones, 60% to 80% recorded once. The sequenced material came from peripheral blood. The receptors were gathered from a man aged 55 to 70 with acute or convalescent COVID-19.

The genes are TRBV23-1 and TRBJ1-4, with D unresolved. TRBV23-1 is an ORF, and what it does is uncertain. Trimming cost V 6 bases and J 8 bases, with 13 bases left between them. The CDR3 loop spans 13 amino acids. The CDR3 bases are TGCGCCAGCAGCCCCGCCCCTCGGGAAAAACTGTTTTTT. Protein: CASSPAPREKLFF.

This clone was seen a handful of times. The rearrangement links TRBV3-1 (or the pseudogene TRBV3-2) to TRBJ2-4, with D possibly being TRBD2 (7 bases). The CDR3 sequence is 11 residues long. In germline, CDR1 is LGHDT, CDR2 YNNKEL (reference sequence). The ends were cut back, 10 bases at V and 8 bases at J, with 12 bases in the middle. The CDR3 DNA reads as TGTGCCACCCGGGGGGCGGACATTCAGTACTTC. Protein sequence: CATRGADIQYF.

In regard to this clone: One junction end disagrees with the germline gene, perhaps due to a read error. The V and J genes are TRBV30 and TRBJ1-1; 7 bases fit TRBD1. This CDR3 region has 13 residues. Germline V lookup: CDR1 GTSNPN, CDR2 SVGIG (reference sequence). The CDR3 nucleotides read TGTGCCTGGGTGACAGGGATGAAAACTGAAGCTTTCTTT. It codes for CAWVTGMKTEAFF.

CDR3 in amino acids: CATSDAEAGRGDTQYF. CDR3 coding DNA: TGTGCCACCAGTGATGCCGAGGCAGGGCGGGGAGATACGCAGTATTTT. V usage is TRBV24-1 and J usage is TRBJ2-3; possible D gene TRBD2, 6 bases. Trimming stripped 3 bases from V and 5 bases from J, with 17 bases between. The CDR3 totals 16 residues. From germline, CDR1 is KGHDR and CDR2 SFDVKD.

The CDR3 region has the DNA TGTGCCAGCAGCACCCGGACAGGGAAGCGTGAAAAACTGTTTTTT. As protein: CASSTRTGKREKLFF. The chain employs TRBV11-2 and TRBJ1-4, with 8 positions matching TRBD1. The CDR3 contains 15 residues. Germline V gene sequence: CDR1 SGHAT, CDR2 FQNNGV. Germline trimming cut 5 bases from V and 7 bases from J; bases unmatched to any gene: 9. Drawing the rest from reference TRBV11-2 and TRBJ1-4, the complete variable domain is EAGVAQSPRYKIIEKRQSVAFWCNPISGHATLYWYQQILGQGPKLLIQFQNNGVVDDSQLPKDRFSAERLKGVDSTLKIQPAKLEDSAVYLCASSTRTGKREKLFFGSGTQLSVL.

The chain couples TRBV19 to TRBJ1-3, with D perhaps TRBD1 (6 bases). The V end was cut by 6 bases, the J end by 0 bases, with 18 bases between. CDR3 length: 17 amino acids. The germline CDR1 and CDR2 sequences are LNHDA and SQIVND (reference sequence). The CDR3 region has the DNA TGTGCCAGTAGAACAAACCGGCAGGGGCCCTCTGGAAACACCATATATTTT. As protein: CASRTNRQGPSGNTIYF.

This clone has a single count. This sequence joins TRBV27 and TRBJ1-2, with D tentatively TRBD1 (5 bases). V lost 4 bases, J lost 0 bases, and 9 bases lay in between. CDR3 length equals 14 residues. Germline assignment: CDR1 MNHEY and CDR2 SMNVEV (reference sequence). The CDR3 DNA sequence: TGTGCCAGCAGTTCGCCCAGGGCTAACTATGGCTACACCTTC. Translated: CASSSPRANYGYTF.

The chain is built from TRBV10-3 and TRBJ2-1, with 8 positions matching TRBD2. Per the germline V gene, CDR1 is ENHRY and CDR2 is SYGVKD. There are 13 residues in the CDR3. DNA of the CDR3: TGTGCATACGCGGGACTAGAGGGGAATGAGCAGTTCTTC. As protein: CAYAGLEGNEQFF.

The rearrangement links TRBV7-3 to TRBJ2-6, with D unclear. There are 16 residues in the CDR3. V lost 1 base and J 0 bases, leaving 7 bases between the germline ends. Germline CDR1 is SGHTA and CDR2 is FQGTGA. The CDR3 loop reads CASSLNHNSGANVLTF. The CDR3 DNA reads TGTGCCAGCAGCTTAAACCACAACTCTGGGGCCAACGTCCTGACTTTC.

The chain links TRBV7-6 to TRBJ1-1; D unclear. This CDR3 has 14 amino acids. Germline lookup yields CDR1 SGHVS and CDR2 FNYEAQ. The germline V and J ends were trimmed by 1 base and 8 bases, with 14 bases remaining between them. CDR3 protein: CASSLDGSRSEAFF. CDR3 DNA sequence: TGTGCCAGCAGCTTAGACGGGTCACGATCCGAAGCTTTCTTT.

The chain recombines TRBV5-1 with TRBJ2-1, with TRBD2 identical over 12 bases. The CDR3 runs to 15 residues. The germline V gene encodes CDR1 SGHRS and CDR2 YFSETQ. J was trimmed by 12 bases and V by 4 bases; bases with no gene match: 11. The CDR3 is CASSVGELAGGLQFF. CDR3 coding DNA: TGCGCCAGCAGCGTGGGTGAACTAGCGGGGGGCCTGCAGTTCTTC.

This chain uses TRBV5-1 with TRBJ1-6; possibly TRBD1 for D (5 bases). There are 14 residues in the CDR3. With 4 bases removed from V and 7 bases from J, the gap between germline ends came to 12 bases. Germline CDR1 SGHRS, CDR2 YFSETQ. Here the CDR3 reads CASSRNDRNSPLHF. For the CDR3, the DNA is TGCGCCAGCAGCCGTAACGACAGAAATTCACCCCTCCACTTT.

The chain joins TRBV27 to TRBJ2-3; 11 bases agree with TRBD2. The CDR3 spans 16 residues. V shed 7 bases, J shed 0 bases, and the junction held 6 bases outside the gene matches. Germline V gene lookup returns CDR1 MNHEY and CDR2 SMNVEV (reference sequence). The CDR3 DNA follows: TGTGCCAGCATATATAGCGGGGGGGCTAGCACAGATACGCAGTATTTT. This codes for CASIYSGGASTDTQYF.

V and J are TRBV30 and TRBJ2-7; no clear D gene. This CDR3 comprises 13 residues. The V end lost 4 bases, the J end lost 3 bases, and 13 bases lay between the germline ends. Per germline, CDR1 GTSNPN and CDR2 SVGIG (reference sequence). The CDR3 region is CAWKRRSLYEQYF. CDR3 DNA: TGTGCCTGGAAGCGCAGATCCCTCTACGAGCAGTACTTC.

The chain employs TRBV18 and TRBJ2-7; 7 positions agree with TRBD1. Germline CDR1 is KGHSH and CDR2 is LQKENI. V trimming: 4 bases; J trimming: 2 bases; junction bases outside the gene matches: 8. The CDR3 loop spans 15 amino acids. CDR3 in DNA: TGTGCCAGCTCACTCGCTAGTCAGGGGGCCTACGAGCAGTACTTC. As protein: CASSLASQGAYEQYF.

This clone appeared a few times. The CDR3 region is CASSVDAGIQTGELFF. The CDR3 DNA follows: TGTGCCAGCAGCGTCGACGCGGGGATTCAAACCGGGGAGCTGTTTTTT. V gene TRBV9 combines with J gene TRBJ2-2, with D tentatively TRBD2 (6 bases). The germline gives CDR1 SGDLS, CDR2 YYNGEE. The CDR3 contains 16 residues. V was cut by 2 bases and J by 5 bases, with 16 bases left in between.

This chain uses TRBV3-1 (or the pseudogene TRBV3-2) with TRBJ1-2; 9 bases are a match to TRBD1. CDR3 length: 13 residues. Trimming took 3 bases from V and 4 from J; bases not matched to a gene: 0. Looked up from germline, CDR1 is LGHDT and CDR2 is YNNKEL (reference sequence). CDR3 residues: CASSQTGGYGYTF. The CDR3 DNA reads TGTGCCAGCAGCCAGACAGGGGGCTATGGCTACACCTTC.

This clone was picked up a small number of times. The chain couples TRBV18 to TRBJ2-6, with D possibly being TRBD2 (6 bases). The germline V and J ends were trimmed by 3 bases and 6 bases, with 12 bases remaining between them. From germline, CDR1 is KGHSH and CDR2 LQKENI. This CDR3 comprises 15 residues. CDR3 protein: CASSPRMREANVLTF. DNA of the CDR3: TGTGCCAGCTCACCCAGGATGCGGGAGGCCAACGTCCTGACTTTC.

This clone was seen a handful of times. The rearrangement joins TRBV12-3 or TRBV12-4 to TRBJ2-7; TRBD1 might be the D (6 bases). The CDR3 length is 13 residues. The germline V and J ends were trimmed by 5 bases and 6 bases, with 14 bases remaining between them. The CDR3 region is CASSLGTPSEQYF. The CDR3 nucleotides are TGTGCCAGCAGTCTCGGGACACCATCCGAGCAGTACTTC.

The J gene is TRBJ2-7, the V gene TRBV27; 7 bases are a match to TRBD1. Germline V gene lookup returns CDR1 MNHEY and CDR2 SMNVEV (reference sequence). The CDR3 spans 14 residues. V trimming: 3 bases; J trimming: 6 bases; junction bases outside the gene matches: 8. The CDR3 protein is CASSFSTGRGEQYF. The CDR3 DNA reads TGTGCCAGCAGTTTTTCGACAGGGAGAGGCGAGCAGTACTTC.

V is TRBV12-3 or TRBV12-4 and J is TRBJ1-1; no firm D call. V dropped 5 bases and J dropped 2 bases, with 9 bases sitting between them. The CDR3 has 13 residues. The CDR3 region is CASSLGGNTEAFF. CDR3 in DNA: TGTGCCAGCAGTCTAGGAGGTAACACTGAAGCTTTCTTT.

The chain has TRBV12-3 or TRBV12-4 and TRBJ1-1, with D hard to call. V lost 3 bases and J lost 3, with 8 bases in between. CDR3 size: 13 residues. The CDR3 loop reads CASSLFRDTEAFF. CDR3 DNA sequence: TGTGCCAGCAGTTTGTTTCGGGACACTGAAGCTTTCTTT.

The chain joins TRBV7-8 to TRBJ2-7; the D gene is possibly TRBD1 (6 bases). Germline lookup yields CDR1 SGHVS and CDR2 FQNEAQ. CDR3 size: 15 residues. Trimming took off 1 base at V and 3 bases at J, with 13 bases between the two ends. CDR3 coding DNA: TGTGCCAGCAGCTTAGGGACAGCCCAAAGCTACGAGCAGTACTTC. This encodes CASSLGTAQSYEQYF. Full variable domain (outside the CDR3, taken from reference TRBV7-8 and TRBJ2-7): GAGVSQSPRYKVAKRGQDVALRCDPISGHVSLFWYQQALGQGPEFLTYFQNEAQLDKSGLPSDRFFAERPEGSVSTLKIQRTQQEDSAVYLCASSLGTAQSYEQYFGPGTRLTVT.

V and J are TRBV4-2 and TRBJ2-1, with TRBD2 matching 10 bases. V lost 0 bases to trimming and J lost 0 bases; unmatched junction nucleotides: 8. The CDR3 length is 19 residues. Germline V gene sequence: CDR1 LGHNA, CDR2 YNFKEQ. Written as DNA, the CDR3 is TGTGCCAGCAGCCAAGAGTCTAGCGGGGGCCTAAGCTCCTACAATGAGCAGTTCTTC. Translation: CASSQESSGGLSSYNEQFF.

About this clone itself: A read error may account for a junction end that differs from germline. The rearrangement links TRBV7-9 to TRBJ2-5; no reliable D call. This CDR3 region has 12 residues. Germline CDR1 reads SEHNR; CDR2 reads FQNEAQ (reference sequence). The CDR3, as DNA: TGTGCCAGCAGCTTAGTTCCAGGTCTTTTAAACTTC. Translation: CASSLVPGLLNF.